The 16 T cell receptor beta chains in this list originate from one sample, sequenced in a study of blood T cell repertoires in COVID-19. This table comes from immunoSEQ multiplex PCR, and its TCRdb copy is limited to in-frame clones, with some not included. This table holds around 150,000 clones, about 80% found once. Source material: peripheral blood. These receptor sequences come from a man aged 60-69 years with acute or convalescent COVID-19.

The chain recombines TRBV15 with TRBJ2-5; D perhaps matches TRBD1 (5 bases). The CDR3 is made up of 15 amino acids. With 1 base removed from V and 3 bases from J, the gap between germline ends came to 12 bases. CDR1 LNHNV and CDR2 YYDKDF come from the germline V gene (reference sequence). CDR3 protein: CATSRAPGIEETQYF. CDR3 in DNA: TGTGCCACCAGCAGAGCGCCAGGGATTGAAGAGACCCAGTACTTC.

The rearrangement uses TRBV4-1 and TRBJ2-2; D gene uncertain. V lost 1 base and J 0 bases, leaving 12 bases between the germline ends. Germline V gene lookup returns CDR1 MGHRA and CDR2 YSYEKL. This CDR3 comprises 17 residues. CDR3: CASSQGSHISNTGELFF. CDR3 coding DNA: TGCGCCAGCAGCCAAGGTTCGCACATATCGAACACCGGGGAGCTGTTTTTT.

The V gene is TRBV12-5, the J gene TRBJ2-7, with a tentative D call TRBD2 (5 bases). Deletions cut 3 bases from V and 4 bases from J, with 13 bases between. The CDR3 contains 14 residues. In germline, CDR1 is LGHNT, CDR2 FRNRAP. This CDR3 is CASGLEGLLYEQYF. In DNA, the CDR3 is TGTGCTAGTGGTTTAGAGGGCTTACTATACGAGCAGTACTTC.

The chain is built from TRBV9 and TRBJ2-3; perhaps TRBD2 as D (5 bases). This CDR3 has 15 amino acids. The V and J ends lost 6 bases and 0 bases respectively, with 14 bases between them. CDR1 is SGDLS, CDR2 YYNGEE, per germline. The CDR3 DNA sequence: TGTGCCAGCAATAGAGGCGGGTCTAGCACAGATACGCAGTATTTT. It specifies CASNRGGSSTDTQYF.

CDR3: CASNRLGGDNEKLFF. DNA for the CDR3: TGTGCCAGCAATCGGTTGGGAGGCGACAATGAAAAACTGTTTTTT. The chain employs TRBV6-5 and TRBJ1-4; D uncertain. Trimming removed 7 bases from V and 5 bases from J, with 17 bases in between. The germline V gene has CDR1 MNHEY and CDR2 SVGAGI. The CDR3 loop spans 15 amino acids.

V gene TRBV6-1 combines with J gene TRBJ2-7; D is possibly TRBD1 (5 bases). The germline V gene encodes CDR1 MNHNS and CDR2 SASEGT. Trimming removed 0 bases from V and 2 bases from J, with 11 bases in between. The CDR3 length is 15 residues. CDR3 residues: CASSEAVDSAYEQYF. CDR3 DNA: TGTGCCAGCAGTGAAGCTGTAGACAGTGCCTACGAGCAGTACTTC.

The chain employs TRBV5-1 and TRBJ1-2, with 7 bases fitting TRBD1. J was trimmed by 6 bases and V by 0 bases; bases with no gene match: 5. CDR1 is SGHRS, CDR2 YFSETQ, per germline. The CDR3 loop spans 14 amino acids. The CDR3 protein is CASSLDLGQNGYTF. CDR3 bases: TGCGCCAGCAGCTTGGACCTGGGACAGAATGGCTACACCTTC.

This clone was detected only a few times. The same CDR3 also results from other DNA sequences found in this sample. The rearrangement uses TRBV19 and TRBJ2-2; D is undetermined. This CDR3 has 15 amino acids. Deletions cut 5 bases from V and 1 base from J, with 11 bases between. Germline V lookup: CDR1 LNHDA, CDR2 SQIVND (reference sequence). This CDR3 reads CASSPGGLNTGELFF. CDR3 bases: TGTGCCAGTAGTCCTGGCGGATTGAACACCGGGGAGCTGTTTTTT.

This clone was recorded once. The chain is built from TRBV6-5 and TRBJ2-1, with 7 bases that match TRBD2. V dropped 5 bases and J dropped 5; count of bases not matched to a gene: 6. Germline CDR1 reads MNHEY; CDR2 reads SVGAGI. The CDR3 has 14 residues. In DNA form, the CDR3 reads TGTGCCAGCAGTAGCGGGGCTTCGGACAATGAGCAGTTCTTC. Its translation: CASSSGASDNEQFF.

CDR3 coding DNA: TGTGCCAGCAGCCAAGAAGCCGGGACAGGGAATCAGCCCCAGCATTTT. Its protein product is CASSQEAGTGNQPQHF. The rearrangement joins TRBV4-2 to TRBJ1-5; 9 nucleotides match TRBD1. The trim removed 0 bases at V and 4 bases at J, leaving 4 bases unmatched. The length of the CDR3 is 16 residues. Looked up from germline, CDR1 is LGHNA and CDR2 is YNFKEQ.

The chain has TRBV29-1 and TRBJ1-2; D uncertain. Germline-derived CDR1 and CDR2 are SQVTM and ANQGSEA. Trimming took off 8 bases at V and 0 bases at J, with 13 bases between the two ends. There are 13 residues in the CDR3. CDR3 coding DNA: TGCAGCAGCTCGACAAGCCCTAACTATGGCTACACCTTC. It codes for CSSSTSPNYGYTF.

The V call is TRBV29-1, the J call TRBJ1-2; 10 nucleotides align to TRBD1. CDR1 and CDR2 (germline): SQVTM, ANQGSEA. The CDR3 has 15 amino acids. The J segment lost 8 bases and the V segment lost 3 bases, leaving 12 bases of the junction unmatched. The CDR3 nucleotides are TGCAGCGTTGATGGTGAGGGACAGGGGTCGGGAGGCTACACCTTC. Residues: CSVDGEGQGSGGYTF.

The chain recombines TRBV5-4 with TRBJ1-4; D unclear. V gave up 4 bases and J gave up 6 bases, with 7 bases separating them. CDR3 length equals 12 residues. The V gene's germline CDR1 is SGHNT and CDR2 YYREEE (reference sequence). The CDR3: CASSTADEKLFF. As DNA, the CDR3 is TGTGCCAGCAGCACTGCTGATGAAAAACTGTTTTTT.

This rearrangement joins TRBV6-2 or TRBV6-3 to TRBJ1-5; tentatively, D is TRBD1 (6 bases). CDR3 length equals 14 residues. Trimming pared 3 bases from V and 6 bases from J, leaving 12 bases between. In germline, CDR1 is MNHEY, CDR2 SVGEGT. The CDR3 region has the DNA TGTGCCAGCAGTTATACAGGGAGGGGTCAGCCCCAGCATTTT. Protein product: CASSYTGRGQPQHF.

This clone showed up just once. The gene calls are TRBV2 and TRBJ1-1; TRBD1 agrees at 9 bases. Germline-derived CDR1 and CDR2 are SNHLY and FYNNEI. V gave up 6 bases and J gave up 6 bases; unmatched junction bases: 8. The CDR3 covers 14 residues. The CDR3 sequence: CASRNYRGLSEAFF. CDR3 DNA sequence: TGTGCCAGCAGGAATTACAGGGGGCTGTCTGAAGCTTTCTTT.

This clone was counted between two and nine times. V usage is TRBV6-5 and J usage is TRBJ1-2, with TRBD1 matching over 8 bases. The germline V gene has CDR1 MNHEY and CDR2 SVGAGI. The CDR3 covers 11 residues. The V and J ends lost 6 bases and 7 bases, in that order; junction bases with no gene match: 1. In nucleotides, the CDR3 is TGTGCCAGCAGGGACAGGGCTGGCTACACCTTC. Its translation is CASRDRAGYTF.